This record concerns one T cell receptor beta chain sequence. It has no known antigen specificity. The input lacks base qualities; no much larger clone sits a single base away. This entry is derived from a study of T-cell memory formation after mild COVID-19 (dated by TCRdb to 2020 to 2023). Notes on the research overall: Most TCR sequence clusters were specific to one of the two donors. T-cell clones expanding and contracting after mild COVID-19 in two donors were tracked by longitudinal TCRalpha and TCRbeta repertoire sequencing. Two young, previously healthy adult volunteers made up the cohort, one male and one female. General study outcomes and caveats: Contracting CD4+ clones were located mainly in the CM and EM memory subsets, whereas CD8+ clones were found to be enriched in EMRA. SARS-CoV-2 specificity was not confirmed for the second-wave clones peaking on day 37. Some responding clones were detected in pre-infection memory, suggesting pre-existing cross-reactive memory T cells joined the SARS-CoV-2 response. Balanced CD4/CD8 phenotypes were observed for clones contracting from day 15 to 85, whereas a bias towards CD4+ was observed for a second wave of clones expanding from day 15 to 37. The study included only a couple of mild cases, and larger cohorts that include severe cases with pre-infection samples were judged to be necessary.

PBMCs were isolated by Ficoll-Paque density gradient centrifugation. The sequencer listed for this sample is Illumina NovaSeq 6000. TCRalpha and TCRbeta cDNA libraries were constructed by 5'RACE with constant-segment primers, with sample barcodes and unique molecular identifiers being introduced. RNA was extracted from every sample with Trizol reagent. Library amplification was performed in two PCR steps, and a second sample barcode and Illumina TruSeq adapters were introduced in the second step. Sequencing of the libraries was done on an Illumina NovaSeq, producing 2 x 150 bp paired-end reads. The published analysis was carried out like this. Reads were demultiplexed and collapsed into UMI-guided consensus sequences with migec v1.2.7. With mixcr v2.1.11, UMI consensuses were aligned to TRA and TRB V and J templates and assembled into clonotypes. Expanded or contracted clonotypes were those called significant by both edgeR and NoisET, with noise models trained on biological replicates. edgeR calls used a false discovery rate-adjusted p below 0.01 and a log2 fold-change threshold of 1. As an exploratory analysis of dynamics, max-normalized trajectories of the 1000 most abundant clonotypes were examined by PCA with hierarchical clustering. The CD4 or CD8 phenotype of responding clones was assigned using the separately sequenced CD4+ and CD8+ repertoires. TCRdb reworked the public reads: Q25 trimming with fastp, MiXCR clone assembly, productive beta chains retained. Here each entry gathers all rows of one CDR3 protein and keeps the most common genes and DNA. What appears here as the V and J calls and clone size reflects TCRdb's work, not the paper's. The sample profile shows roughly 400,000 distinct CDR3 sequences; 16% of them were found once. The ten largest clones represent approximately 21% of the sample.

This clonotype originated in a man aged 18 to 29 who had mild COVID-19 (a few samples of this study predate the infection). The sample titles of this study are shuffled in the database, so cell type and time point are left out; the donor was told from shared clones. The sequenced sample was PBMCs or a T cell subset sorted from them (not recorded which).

The DNA is TGTGCCAGCAGTTTAAGTTTGTTCCAGGGGAAGGGTAATTCACCCCTCCACTTT. This gives the protein CASSLSLFQGKGNSPLHF. Here the chain combines TRBV28 and TRBJ1-6; a tentative D call is TRBD1 (6 bases match). The germline V gene supplies CDR1 MDHEN and CDR2 SYDVKM. The trim is 2 bases for V and 6 bases for J, with a gap of 20 bases between the germline ends. Taken from cysteine to phenylalanine, the CDR3 has 18 residues. The read is trimmed to its CDR3 DNA, 54 bases read in frame from base 1.